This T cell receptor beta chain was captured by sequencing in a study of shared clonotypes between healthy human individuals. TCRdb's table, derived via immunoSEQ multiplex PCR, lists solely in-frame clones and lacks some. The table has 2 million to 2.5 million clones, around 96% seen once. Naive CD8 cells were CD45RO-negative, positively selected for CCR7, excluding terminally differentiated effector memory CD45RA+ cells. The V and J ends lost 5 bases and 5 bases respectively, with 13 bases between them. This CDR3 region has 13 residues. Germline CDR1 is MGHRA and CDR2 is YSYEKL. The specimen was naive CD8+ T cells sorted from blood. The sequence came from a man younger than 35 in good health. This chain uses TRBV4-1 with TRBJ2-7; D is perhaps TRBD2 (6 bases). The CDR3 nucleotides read TGCGCCAGCAGCGGAGGGGAGAGGGACGAGCAGTACTTC. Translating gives CASSGGERDEQYF.